What follows are 26 T cell receptor beta chains derived from one specimen sequenced in a study of cytomegalovirus exposure and HLA in healthy donors. Using immunoSEQ multiplex PCR, the repertoire was profiled, and TCRdb retains in-frame clones only, with some absent. Here the sample spans approximately 260,000 clones, 70% to 90% being singletons. Sequencing used PBMCs. The receptors were gathered from a woman aged 18-30 years in good health and CMV-seronegative.

The chain combines TRBV5-1 with TRBJ2-7; the match to TRBD2 covers 8 bases. The V and J ends lost 4 bases and 4 bases, in that order; junction bases with no gene match: 4. Looked up from germline, CDR1 is SGHRS and CDR2 is YFSETQ. The CDR3 is made up of 13 amino acids. The CDR3 coding sequence is TGCGCCAGCAGCACGGGGGGGCCATACGAGCAGTACTTC. Translated: CASSTGGPYEQYF.

This clone has ten or more counts. The V and J genes are TRBV7-8 and TRBJ1-4, with D maybe TRBD1 (6 bases). The CDR3 totals 15 residues. CDR1 and CDR2 from the germline V gene are SGHVS and FQNEAQ. V gave up 3 bases and J gave up 7 bases, with 15 bases separating them. As DNA, the CDR3 is TGTGCCAGCAGCTTTTACAGGGTCTCGGGTGAAAAACTGTTTTTT. This gives the protein CASSFYRVSGEKLFF.

This clone occurred many times. This chain joins TRBV10-3 and TRBJ1-5; tentative D call: TRBD1 (5 bases). V shed 4 bases and J shed 5 bases, with 15 bases lying between them. This CDR3 region has 15 residues. Germline V CDR1 and CDR2: ENHRY, SYGVKD. CDR3 nucleotide sequence: TGTGCCATCAGTGTGGGGCCCGAACGGGATCAGCCCCAGCATTTT. It codes for CAISVGPERDQPQHF.

This clone is a singleton in its sample. The chain combines TRBV5-6 with TRBJ2-3; D gene uncertain. CDR3 length: 13 residues. Trimming took 4 bases from V and 2 from J, leaving 8 bases between them. In germline, CDR1 is SGHDT, CDR2 YYEEEE. The CDR3, as DNA: TGTGCCAGCAGCCCCGAGTTCACAGATACGCAGTATTTT. Its translation is CASSPEFTDTQYF.

This chain uses TRBV9 with TRBJ1-6; D gene uncertain. The germline gives CDR1 SGDLS, CDR2 YYNGEE. V was pared by 3 bases and J by 0 bases, with 16 bases between. The CDR3 loop spans 18 amino acids. The CDR3 region has the DNA TGTGCCAGCAGCGACGACGACATCCCGAGCTCCTATAATTCACCCCTCCACTTT. This codes for CASSDDDIPSSYNSPLHF.

This clone was counted between two and nine times. The chain has TRBV6-5 and TRBJ1-6, with TRBD1 as a possible D gene (6 bases). Trimming pared 8 bases from V and 7 bases from J, leaving 15 bases between. Germline values: CDR1 MNHEY, CDR2 SVGAGI. The length of the CDR3 is 14 residues. The CDR3 DNA reads as TGTGCCAGCTTCACGGCGGGGGGCAATTCACCCCTCCACTTT. This codes for CASFTAGGNSPLHF.

Concerning this clone: Since no conserved phenylalanine or tryptophan closes the CDR3, a read error is the likely cause. No DNA is shown, since the ends of the CDR3 on it are uncertain; the CDR3 is the one TCRdb lists. The V gene is TRBV7-3, the J gene TRBJ2-3; the DNA was not compared with TRBD2, the D call given in the table. Including both end residues, the CDR3 is 9 amino acids long. Germline assignment: CDR1 SGHTA and CDR2 FQGTGA. The CDR3 spells CASRLEYSL.

This chain connects TRBV6-6 to TRBJ1-1; a weak D match, TRBD1 (5 bases). The CDR3 has 11 amino acids. V lost 8 bases and J 8 bases, leaving 12 bases between the germline ends. Looked up from germline, CDR1 is MNHNY and CDR2 is SVGAGI (reference sequence). CDR3 sequence: CASRGGEEAFF. DNA of the CDR3: TGTGCCAGCCGGGGCGGGGAGGAAGCTTTCTTT.

The chain recombines TRBV11-2 with TRBJ1-2; tentatively, D is TRBD1 (5 bases). Deletions cut 0 bases from V and 0 bases from J, with 8 bases between. CDR1 is SGHAT and CDR2 is FQNNGV in the germline V gene. CDR3 length equals 15 residues. The CDR3: CASSLDPGANYGYTF. In DNA form, the CDR3 reads TGTGCCAGCAGCTTAGATCCGGGGGCTAACTATGGCTACACCTTC.

The chain has TRBV5-1 and TRBJ1-5, with a possible D match to TRBD1 (5 bases). Looked up from germline, CDR1 is SGHRS and CDR2 is YFSETQ. The V end was cut by 4 bases, the J end by 3 bases, with 14 bases between. The CDR3 runs 15 residues. CDR3 residues: CASSPGPGYNQPQHF. The CDR3 DNA is TGCGCCAGCAGCCCAGGGCCCGGATACAATCAGCCCCAGCATTTT.

The chain combines TRBV27 with TRBJ2-1, with 12 bases matching TRBD2. The germline V gene has CDR1 MNHEY and CDR2 SMNVEV (reference sequence). The J segment lost 3 bases and the V segment lost 5 bases, leaving 5 bases of the junction unmatched. This CDR3 is 16 amino acids long. This CDR3 reads CASSIPGLAGYNEQFF. In DNA, the CDR3 is TGTGCCAGCAGTATACCGGGACTAGCGGGCTACAATGAGCAGTTCTTC.

The chain couples TRBV5-1 to TRBJ2-3, with 14 bases that match TRBD2. The CDR3 has 18 residues. Germline CDR1 and CDR2: SGHRS and YFSETQ. Unmatched junction bases numbered 10, after V lost 3 bases and J lost 4 bases. CDR3 sequence reads: CASSSRVTSGRAPDTQYF. The CDR3 DNA is TGCGCCAGCAGCTCACGGGTGACTAGCGGGAGGGCGCCAGATACGCAGTATTTT.

The chain links TRBV7-2 to TRBJ1-2; TRBD1 matches at 8 bases. Per the germline V gene, CDR1 is SGHTA and CDR2 is FQGNSA. This CDR3 is built from 16 residues. Germline trimming cut 5 bases from V and 0 bases from J; bases unmatched to any gene: 8. The CDR3 spells CASSLKPGQANYGYTF. CDR3 DNA sequence: TGTGCCAGCAGCCTGAAACCGGGACAGGCTAACTATGGCTACACCTTC. Variable domain in full (rest from reference TRBV7-2 and TRBJ1-2): GAGVSQSPSNKVTEKGKDVELRCDPISGHTALYWYRQSLGQGLEFLIYFQGNSAPDKSGLPSDRFSAERTGGSVSTLTIQRTQQEDSAVYLCASSLKPGQANYGYTFGSGTRLTVV.

The chain has TRBV27 and TRBJ1-5, with a possible D match to TRBD1 (5 bases). CDR1 is MNHEY and CDR2 is SMNVEV in the germline V gene (reference sequence). Trimming removed 6 bases from V and 3 bases from J, with 21 bases in between. The length of the CDR3 is 17 residues. The CDR3 loop reads CASRFMKSSGDNQPQHF. DNA of the CDR3: TGTGCCAGCAGGTTCATGAAGTCATCGGGGGACAATCAGCCCCAGCATTTT.

This rearrangement joins TRBV7-6 to TRBJ2-7; 9 bases agree with TRBD2. In germline, CDR1 is SGHVS, CDR2 FNYEAQ. With V trimmed by 1 base and J by 4 bases, 11 bases remained unmatched. There are 17 residues in the CDR3. The CDR3 sequence is CASSLVRAGGAEYEQYF. Written as DNA, the CDR3 is TGTGCCAGCAGCTTAGTAAGGGCGGGAGGGGCTGAGTACGAGCAGTACTTC.

The rearrangement links TRBV4-3 to TRBJ2-7; no definite D call. CDR3 length equals 13 residues. CDR1 and CDR2 from the germline V gene are LGHNA and YSLEER. Trimming cost V 0 bases and J 4 bases, with 7 bases left between them. The CDR3 protein is CASSQESFYEQYF. CDR3 nucleotides: TGCGCCAGCAGCCAAGAGAGCTTTTACGAGCAGTACTTC.

The chain recombines TRBV10-1 with TRBJ1-1; D is uncertain. Germline V gene lookup returns CDR1 WNHNN and CDR2 SYGVQD (reference sequence). The CDR3 covers 10 residues. V was clipped by 8 bases and J by 1 base, with 2 bases between them. The CDR3 coding sequence is TGCGCCAGCCAGAACACTGAAGCTTTCTTT. Protein sequence: CASQNTEAFF.

The CDR3 DNA is TGTGCCAGCAGTCCACACAGGGGGCGGAATCAGCCCCAGCATTTT. It specifies CASSPHRGRNQPQHF. The chain recombines TRBV27 with TRBJ1-5; 9 bases align to TRBD1. CDR1 is MNHEY and CDR2 is SMNVEV in the germline V gene (reference sequence). V dropped 5 bases and J dropped 4; count of bases not matched to a gene: 6. This CDR3 is built from 15 residues.

This clone was seen once. The chain couples TRBV6-5 to TRBJ1-2; 7 bases line up with TRBD1. V gave up 2 bases and J gave up 5 bases; unmatched junction bases: 5. The CDR3 is 14 amino acids. Looked up from germline, CDR1 is MNHEY and CDR2 is SVGAGI. DNA of the CDR3: TGTGCCAGCAGTTACGGAGAGGGGGCGTATGGCTACACCTTC. Translation: CASSYGEGAYGYTF.

The chain has TRBV6-5 and TRBJ1-3; possible D gene TRBD1, 5 bases. Germline V lookup: CDR1 MNHEY, CDR2 SVGAGI. Trimming cost V 0 bases and J 0 bases, with 9 bases left between them. The CDR3 has 16 amino acids. CDR3 nucleotides: TGTGCCAGCAGTTACTCCACAGGTAGCTCTGGAAACACCATATATTTT. Translation gives CASSYSTGSSGNTIYF.

CDR3 residues: CASSPGLENTGELFF. Here the CDR3 DNA reads TGCGCCAGCAGCCCGGGACTTGAGAACACCGGGGAGCTGTTTTTT. The chain carries TRBV4-1 and TRBJ2-2; D may be TRBD2 (6 bases). Germline values: CDR1 MGHRA, CDR2 YSYEKL. This CDR3 region has 15 residues. Trimming removed 4 bases from V and 1 base from J, with 10 bases in between.

J is TRBJ2-1 and V is TRBV19; 10 bases map to TRBD1. Germline V CDR1 and CDR2: LNHDA, SQIVND (reference sequence). This CDR3 is built from 15 residues. V lost 3 bases to trimming and J lost 4 bases; unmatched junction nucleotides: 3. CDR3 coding DNA: TGTGCCAGTAGTATGACGGGACAGGGGTACAATGAGCAGTTCTTC. Residues: CASSMTGQGYNEQFF.

This chain connects TRBV18 to TRBJ2-7; D is uncertain. The CDR3 runs to 14 residues. V shed 2 bases and J shed 3 bases, with 11 bases lying between them. Germline CDR1 KGHSH, CDR2 LQKENI. CDR3 DNA sequence: TGTGCCAGCTCACCAGTTCAGGCCAGCTACGAGCAGTACTTC. Translated, it gives CASSPVQASYEQYF.

The chain uses TRBV29-1 and TRBJ1-3; perhaps TRBD1 as D (6 bases). Germline V lookup: CDR1 SQVTM, CDR2 ANQGSEA. V was shortened by 6 bases and J by 0 bases, with 15 bases between the two germline ends. The CDR3 sequence is 15 residues long. CDR3 sequence: CSVGLGANSGNTIYF. The DNA of the CDR3 is TGCAGCGTGGGGTTGGGGGCTAACTCTGGAAACACCATATATTTT. Using reference TRBV29-1 and TRBJ1-3 for the parts outside the CDR3, the full variable domain is SAVISQKPSRDICQRGTSLTIQCQVDSQVTMMFWYRQQPGQSLTLIATANQGSEATYESGFVIDKFPISRPNLTFSTLTVSNMSPEDSSIYLCSVGLGANSGNTIYFGEGSWLTVV.

This clone was detected a few times. This sequence joins TRBV27 and TRBJ1-2; TRBD1 is a possible D gene (6 bases). This CDR3 comprises 13 residues. Germline loops: CDR1 MNHEY, CDR2 SMNVEV (reference sequence). V lost 5 bases and J 7 bases, leaving 14 bases between the germline ends. The CDR3 DNA is TGTGCCAGCAGTGTGGGGGCAGGCGGTGGCTACACCTTC. Translating gives CASSVGAGGGYTF.

CDR3 bases: TGCGCCAGCAGCCATGGACAGGGTGACACCGGGGAGCTGTTTTTT. Protein: CASSHGQGDTGELFF. The chain joins TRBV4-1 to TRBJ2-2, with 8 bases aligning to TRBD1. From germline, CDR1 is MGHRA and CDR2 YSYEKL. V trimming: 3 bases; J trimming: 3 bases; junction bases outside the gene matches: 3. This CDR3 has 15 amino acids.